This record looks at one TCR beta chain sequence and its context. Other nucleotide sequences in the sample specify the same CDR3. The record originates from a study of cytomegalovirus exposure and HLA in healthy donors. In the PCR, 60 Vbeta and 13 Jbeta primers were used. The protocol was immunoSEQ multiplex PCR, while the TCRdb copy is restricted to in-frame clones and leaves out a portion. The data show roughly 100,000 clones, approximately 83% seen once. The CDR3 totals 16 residues. V was cut by 1 base and J by 5 bases, with 15 bases left in between. The chain joins TRBV5-3 to TRBJ2-2; D may be TRBD2 (7 bases). TRBV5-3 is sorted into the ORF group, with uncertain function. The sample comprised PBMCs. The clonotype originates from a man younger than 35 in good health and CMV-seronegative. CDR3 bases: TGTGCCAGAAGCTTGCTCCGGGGGGCGCTTACCGGGGAGCTGTTTTTT. As protein: CARSLLRGALTGELFF.